Ten or more counts support the clone carrying this TCR beta chain. The sample comes from a study of spatial heterogeneity in lung cancer. Study-wide background: Raw reads showed each unique TCR and UMI combination turning up more than ten times on average.

Time point denoted: sample taken at primary tumor resection. Whole RNA obtained from tumor, nontumor lung or frozen PBMC underwent sequencing without sorting. In TCRdb, the 5' RACE reads were re-called with MiXCR into one record per CDR3 protein. The table includes some 12,000 distinct CDR3 sequences, approximately 6.2% detected once. The input for sequencing was normal lung tissue next to the tumor, taken at surgery. The sequence derives from a male donor with early-stage non-small cell lung cancer.

The CDR3 DNA is TGTGCCAGCAGAGCACCGACAGGGGACACCGGGGAGCTGTTTTTT. Translating gives CASRAPTGDTGELFF. The V and J genes are TRBV6-5 and TRBJ2-2, with 8 bases aligning to TRBD1. The ends lost 6 bases at V and 3 bases at J; junction bases unmatched: 6. The CDR3 covers 15 residues. The germline V gene encodes CDR1 MNHEY and CDR2 SVGAGI.